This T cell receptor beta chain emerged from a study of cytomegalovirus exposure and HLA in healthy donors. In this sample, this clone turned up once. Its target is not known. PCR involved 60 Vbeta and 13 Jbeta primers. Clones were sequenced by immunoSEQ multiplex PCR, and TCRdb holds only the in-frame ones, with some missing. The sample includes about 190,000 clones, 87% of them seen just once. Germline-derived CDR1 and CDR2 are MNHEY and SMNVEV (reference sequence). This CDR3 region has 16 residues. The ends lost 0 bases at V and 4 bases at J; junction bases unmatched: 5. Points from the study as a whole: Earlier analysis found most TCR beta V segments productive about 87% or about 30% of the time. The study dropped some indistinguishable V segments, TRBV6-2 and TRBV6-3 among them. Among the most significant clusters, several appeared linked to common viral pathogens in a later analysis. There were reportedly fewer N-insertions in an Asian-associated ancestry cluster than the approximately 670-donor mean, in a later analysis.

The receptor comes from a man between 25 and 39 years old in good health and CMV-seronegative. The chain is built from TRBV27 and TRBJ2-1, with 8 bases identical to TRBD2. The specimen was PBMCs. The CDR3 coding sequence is TGTGCCAGCAGTTTATCGGTAGCGGGAATGTACAATGAGCAGTTCTTC. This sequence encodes CASSLSVAGMYNEQFF.